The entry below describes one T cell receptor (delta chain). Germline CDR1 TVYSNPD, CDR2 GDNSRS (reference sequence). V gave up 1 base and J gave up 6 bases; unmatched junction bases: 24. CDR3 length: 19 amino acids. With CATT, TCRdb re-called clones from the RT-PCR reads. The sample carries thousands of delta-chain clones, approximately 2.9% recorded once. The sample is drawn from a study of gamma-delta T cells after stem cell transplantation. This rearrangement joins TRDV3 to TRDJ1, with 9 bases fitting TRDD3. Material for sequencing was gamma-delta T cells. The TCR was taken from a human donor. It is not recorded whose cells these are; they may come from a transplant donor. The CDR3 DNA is TGTGCCTTTAATTGTCCCCTACCCTGGGGGATCCGACGTGAGTATAAACTCATCTTT. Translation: CAFNCPLPWGIRREYKLIF.